The present T cell receptor (beta chain) was sequenced within a study of human T cells and chemical hapten exposure. As to time point: patch test 3, about 24 weeks after DPC sensitization. Treatment reported: therapeutic diphenylcyclopropenone sensitization with weekly scalp DPC. Blood, whole and unfractionated, served as the source for total RNA extraction. This CDR3 comprises 15 residues. The V end was cut by 6 bases, the J end by 0 bases, with 13 bases between. CDR1 is MNHEY, CDR2 SVGEGT, per germline. The study's findings and limits: High-frequency TCRs, those above 1 in 1000, stayed the same after DPC sensitization.

Authors' methods: Sample TCR totals centred on a median of around 95,000, ranging about 23,224 to 690,600. TCRdb used MiXCR to reprocess the RACE reads, holding one entry per CDR3 protein. It is TCRdb's table, rather than the study itself, that gives the V and J calls and clone size. The data hold more than 80,000 distinct CDR3 sequences, with 10% to 14% observed a single time. This clonotype was counted only a few times. Its antigen is undetermined. The chain joins TRBV6-2 or TRBV6-3 to TRBJ2-3; a weak D match, TRBD2 (6 bases). This clonotype was obtained from a woman aged 45-65 years with alopecia areata. Some clones in this sample may be carry-over from other donors' samples. The starting material was whole blood, obtained in connection with sensitization to the hapten diphenylcyclopropenone (DPC). CDR3 sequence: CASRSTGTSTDTQYF. In DNA, the CDR3 is TGTGCCAGCAGATCGACCGGGACTAGCACAGATACGCAGTATTTT.